Listed below are T cell receptor beta chains from one sample, sequenced in a study of molecular identifiers for immune sequencing clone quantification. TCRdb analysed the PCR reads with MiXCR anew, one entry per CDR3 protein. The table shows approximately 630,000 distinct CDR3 sequences, with 25% occurring only once. The material sequenced was naive CD8+ T cells from blood, with Jurkat cell RNA spiked in. The receptors stem from a human donor in good health. Some libraries in this study had Jurkat cell RNA spiked in. Both conserved end residues are part of each CDR3. A D gene is named only where the DNA matches it firmly. A clone size is listed for some rows: how often the clone was seen (once, few, many), or a class if it is expanded.

v_gene	d_gene	abundance	j_gene	CDR3nt	CDR3aa
TRBV28	TRBD1	NA	TRBJ2-2	TGTGCCAGCAGTGGGGACAGGGCGGACACCGGGGAGCTGTTTTTT	CASSGDRADTGELFF
TRBV28	NA	many	TRBJ2-3	TGTGCCAGCCGCACACCGGAGAGCACAGATACGCAGTATTTT	CASRTPESTDTQYF
TRBV4-3	NA	NA	TRBJ2-3	TGCGCCAGCAGCCAAGAACCGGGACTCGCCACAGATACGCAGTATTTT	CASSQEPGLATDTQYF
TRBV7-9	NA	NA	TRBJ2-7	TGTGCCAGCAGCTTATGGGGAACCAGGGCAAAGGACGCGCAGTACTTC	CASSLWGTRAKDAQYF
TRBV3-1	TRBD2	once	TRBJ2-1	TGTGTCAGCAGCCAAGATCGACCGCGGGAGGTCTATGAGCAGTTCTTC	CVSSQDRPREVYEQFF
TRBV30	NA	NA	TRBJ1-1	TGTGCCTGGAGTTCTCAGGGGAACACTGAAGCTTTCTTT	CAWSSQGNTEAFF
TRBV30	NA	NA	TRBJ1-4	TGTGCCTGGAGCCTCGACCGAGCTGAAAAACTGTTTTTT	CAWSLDRAEKLFF
TRBV5-1	NA	NA	TRBJ2-2	TGCGCCACCACTCAACCGACCGGGGAGCTGTTTTTT	CATTQPTGELFF
TRBV27	TRBD1	many	TRBJ1-4	TGTGCCAGCAGTCCGACCCAGGGGGTTCGAGAAAAACTGTTTTTT	CASSPTQGVREKLFF
TRBV29-1	NA	many	TRBJ2-3	TGCAGCGGACTCACGGCCCCTCCAGAGATCACAGATACGCAGTATTTT	CSGLTAPPEITDTQYF
TRBV24-1	TRBD1	NA	TRBJ2-2	TGTGCCACCAGTGATCGGGGACAGGGGTACACCGGGGAGCTGTTTTTT	CATSDRGQGYTGELFF
TRBV4-1	NA	many	TRBJ1-5	TGCGCCAGCAGCCAAAAGGAGGGCCTTCCCGGGGATCAGCCCCAGCATTTT	CASSQKEGLPGDQPQHF
TRBV28	TRBD2	NA	TRBJ2-1	TGTGCCAGCAGTGCTCCCCTAGCGGGAGTGTATGAGCAGTTCTTC	CASSAPLAGVYEQFF
TRBV4-1	NA	NA	TRBJ2-2	TGCGCCAGCAGCCAAGATGACAGAACGAACACCGGGGAGCTGTTTTTT	CASSQDDRTNTGELFF
TRBV11-2	TRBD2	many	TRBJ2-1	TGTGCCAGCAGCTTAATCTTTGGACTAGCGGGAGATGAGCAGTTCTTC	CASSLIFGLAGDEQFF
TRBV20-1	NA	NA	TRBJ1-4	TGCAGTGCTAGAGATTGGACAGTTTCTAATGAAAAACTGTTTTTT	CSARDWTVSNEKLFF
TRBV10-3	TRBD2	NA	TRBJ2-1	TGTGCCACGACTAGCGGGGGGACATACAATGAGCAGTTCTTC	CATTSGGTYNEQFF
TRBV19	NA	few	TRBJ2-3	TGTGCCAGTAGTATCGTACCGGGAGAAGGAGATACGCAGTATTTT	CASSIVPGEGDTQYF
TRBV4-1	TRBD2	many	TRBJ2-5	TGCGCCAGCAGCCAAGATATGGGACTAACAGAAGAGACCCAGTACTTC	CASSQDMGLTEETQYF
TRBV7-2	TRBD2	many	TRBJ2-3	TGTGCCAGCACTTCTAGCGGGTTCACAGATACGCAGTATTTT	CASTSSGFTDTQYF
TRBV30	NA	NA	TRBJ1-4	TGTGCCTGGAGTGCAACAGGATTCCAAAATGAAAAACTGTTTTTT	CAWSATGFQNEKLFF
TRBV3-1	NA	few	TRBJ1-4	TGTGCCAGCAGCCCCGACCTCTGGGACACACCTAATGGAAAACTGTTTTTT	CASSPDLWDTPNGKLFF
TRBV20-1	TRBD2	many	TRBJ2-3	TGCAGTGCTAGTACAAAGCGGGATTCAAGGTCACGCACAGATACGCAGTATTTT	CSASTKRDSRSRTDTQYF
TRBV20-1	NA	many	TRBJ2-7	TGCAGTGCTAGAGATAGTAGTAGCTCCTACGAGCAGTACTTC	CSARDSSSSYEQYF
TRBV28	NA	many	TRBJ2-2	TGTGCCAGCAGTGGGGACACCGGGGAGCTGTTTTTT	CASSGDTGELFF
TRBV2	NA	NA	TRBJ2-5	TGTGCCAGCAGTGGGGATGGGGAAGAGACCCAGTACTTC	CASSGDGEETQYF
TRBV6-5	NA	many	TRBJ2-2	TGTGCCAGCAGTTACAGCCAGACCGGGGAGCTGTTTTTT	CASSYSQTGELFF
TRBV6-2/TRBV6-3	TRBD1	few	TRBJ1-5	TGTGCCAGCAGTTACGTGGTCGGGACAGGGGTCGGGCAGCCCCAGCATTTT	CASSYVVGTGVGQPQHF
TRBV7-9	NA	NA	TRBJ2-1	TGTGCCAGCAGCTTTCCCGTGCAGTACAATGAGCAGTTCTTC	CASSFPVQYNEQFF
TRBV18	TRBD2	few	TRBJ2-5	TGTGCCAGCTCACCACCTCGGCGGGGGGACGTACAAGAGACCCAGTACTTC	CASSPPRRGDVQETQYF
TRBV6-5	NA	NA	TRBJ1-2	TGTGCCAGCAGTTATGGGGTTGGCTATGGCTACACCTTC	CASSYGVGYGYTF
TRBV27	TRBD1	many	TRBJ2-7	TGTGCCAGCAGTCTTACAGGGGGGCTCTCCGAGCAGTACTTC	CASSLTGGLSEQYF
TRBV5-5	NA	few	TRBJ2-5	TGTGCCAGCAGCAGTAAGGGAAAGACTCCCACAACCCCTTTGGAGACCCAGTACTTC	CASSSKGKTPTTPLETQYF
TRBV7-2	TRBD2	many	TRBJ2-5	TGTGCCAGCAGCTTAGCGAGAGCGGGGGTCGGGGAGACCCAGTACTTC	CASSLARAGVGETQYF
TRBV19	NA	few	TRBJ2-3	TGTGCCAGTAGTATAGTGAGCGGAAGCACAGATACGCAGTATTTT	CASSIVSGSTDTQYF
TRBV20-1	TRBD2	NA	TRBJ2-5	TGCAGTGCCCACGGTGGGGGAGGGCCAGAGACCCAGTACTTC	CSAHGGGGPETQYF
TRBV5-4	NA	NA	TRBJ2-7	TGTGCCAGCAGCTTCCCGGACACCGAGCAGTACTTC	CASSFPDTEQYF
TRBV28	TRBD1	many	TRBJ1-1	TGTGCCAGCAGTTCTAGGACAGGGCGAGCTTTCTTT	CASSSRTGRAFF
TRBV14	NA	many	TRBJ2-1	TGTGCCAGCAGCCAAGCCCCAGCAAGGCCCTACAATGAGCAGTTCTTC	CASSQAPARPYNEQFF
TRBV20-1	NA	many	TRBJ2-3	TGCAGCGCGGACGGGGGGCGTTCAGATACGCAGTATTTT	CSADGGRSDTQYF
TRBV19	NA	NA	TRBJ2-7	TGTGCCAGTAGTTTCGCCGGGACTCCAAACTCCTACGAGCAGTACTTC	CASSFAGTPNSYEQYF
TRBV5-1	NA	many	TRBJ2-7	TGCGCCAGCAGCTTTTTGGGGGCTGCAAACTACGAGCAGTACTTC	CASSFLGAANYEQYF
TRBV13	NA	once	TRBJ1-3	TGTGCCAGCACCTATGGGGGGGGCTCTGGAAACACCATATATTTT	CASTYGGGSGNTIYF
TRBV29-1	TRBD1	many	TRBJ1-1	TGCAGCGGTGCCGGGACAGGGATGAACACTGAAGCTTTCTTT	CSGAGTGMNTEAFF
TRBV13	TRBD1	few	TRBJ1-1	TGTGCCAGCAGCTTACCCACAGGGGGCTGGGAAGCTTTCTTT	CASSLPTGGWEAFF
TRBV7-6	TRBD2	few	TRBJ2-1	TGTGCCAGCAGCGGTTTTCGCGGGAGGCAGAACTACAATGAGCAGTTCTTC	CASSGFRGRQNYNEQFF
TRBV6-6	TRBD1	many	TRBJ1-5	TGTGCCGTGGGGGACAGAGCACGTTCGTTTAGCAATCAGCCCCAGCATTTT	CAVGDRARSFSNQPQHF
TRBV7-2	TRBD2	NA	TRBJ2-3	TGTGCCGGCAGCTTTTCTACGTCCCCGGGGGGGGGCACAGATACGCAGTATTTT	CAGSFSTSPGGGTDTQYF
TRBV13	NA	many	TRBJ1-1	TGTGCCAGCAGCTTTACCAGGGTGGTTGGGACTGAAGCTTTCTTT	CASSFTRVVGTEAFF
TRBV19	TRBD1	NA	TRBJ1-4	TGTGCCAGTAGTTTTTGGGACAGGGGGAGAGAAAAACTGTTTTTT	CASSFWDRGREKLFF
TRBV6-5	TRBD1	few	TRBJ2-1	TGTGCCAGCAGTCATGGGACAGGGAGCTCCTACAATGAGCAGTTCTTC	CASSHGTGSSYNEQFF
TRBV20-1	NA	few	TRBJ2-5	TGCAGTGCTAGAGGCGGACGGGGCCAAGAGACCCAGTACTTC	CSARGGRGQETQYF
TRBV7-9	NA	NA	TRBJ2-1	TGTGCCAGCAGCTTAAATGAGGTGGGAGTCCCGCATAATGAGCAGTTCTTC	CASSLNEVGVPHNEQFF
TRBV27	TRBD1	NA	TRBJ2-2	TGTGCCAGCAGTGGGGACAGCTCATTATACACCGGGGAGCTGTTTTTT	CASSGDSSLYTGELFF
TRBV3-1	TRBD1	NA	TRBJ2-7	TGTGCCAGCAGCCAAAATTTTGGACAGGCCGTCTACGAGCAGTACTTC	CASSQNFGQAVYEQYF